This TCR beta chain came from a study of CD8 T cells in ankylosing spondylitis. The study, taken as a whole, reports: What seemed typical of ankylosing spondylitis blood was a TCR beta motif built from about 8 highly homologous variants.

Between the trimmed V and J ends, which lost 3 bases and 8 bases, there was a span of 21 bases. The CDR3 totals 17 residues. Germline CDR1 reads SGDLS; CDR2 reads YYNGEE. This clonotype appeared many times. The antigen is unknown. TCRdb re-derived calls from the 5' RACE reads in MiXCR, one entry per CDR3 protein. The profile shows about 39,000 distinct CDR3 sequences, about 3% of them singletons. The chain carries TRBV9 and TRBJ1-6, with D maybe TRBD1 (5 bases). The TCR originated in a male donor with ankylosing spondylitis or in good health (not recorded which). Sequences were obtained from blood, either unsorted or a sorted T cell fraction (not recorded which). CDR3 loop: CASSAAGTRYWYSPLHF. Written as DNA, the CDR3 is TGTGCCAGCAGCGCTGCCGGGACCCGATACTGGTATTCACCCCTCCACTTT.